The sample holds a few counts of the clone carrying this T cell receptor (beta chain). Its antigen is not identified. These data originate in a study of cytomegalovirus exposure and HLA in healthy donors. Germline V CDR1 and CDR2: MNHNY, SVGAGI (reference sequence). CDR3 length equals 14 residues. The V and J ends lost 7 bases and 7 bases, in that order; junction bases with no gene match: 6. Study-level findings and limits: Some segments of the V type, notably TRBV6-2 and TRBV6-3, were excluded as indistinguishable. Altogether, 170 or so TCR beta chains were recorded as cytomegalovirus-associated. TCR beta V segments were, for the most part, productive about 87% or about 30% of the time in an earlier analysis. Per published reports, the classifier diagnosed cytomegalovirus status with high specificity and sensitivity.

PCR was performed using 60 Vbeta and 13 Jbeta primers. The method was immunoSEQ multiplex PCR; TCRdb's version includes in-frame clones alone and lacks a portion of them. The sample comprises 160,000 or so clones, around 88% of which are singletons, and 0.7% to 1% rests with the top ten. Sequenced: PBMCs. The receptor's source is a woman in her 30s in good health and CMV-seronegative. This sequence joins TRBV6-6 and TRBJ1-4, with 10 nucleotides matching TRBD1. The CDR3 reads CASTRDRGGEKLFF. DNA for the CDR3: TGTGCCAGCACCAGGGACAGGGGTGGTGAAAAACTGTTTTTT.